This record covers a single T cell receptor beta chain. One entry per CDR3 protein results from TCRdb running MiXCR on the 5' RACE reads. The sample shows 300,000 to 400,000 distinct CDR3 sequences, approximately 13% of them seen only once. These data come from a study of identical twins. Germline CDR1 reads DFQATT; CDR2 reads SNEGSKA (reference sequence). The CDR3 covers 13 residues. V was trimmed by 6 bases and J by 5 bases, leaving 16 bases between them. The same sample was also used in a study of yellow fever vaccine responses in identical twins. That report adds: Among the twins, the vaccine T cell response reportedly seemed partly convergent and partly personalized.

This receptor was obtained from a woman aged 18-30 years in good health. The sequenced sample consisted of CD8+ T cells sorted from blood. The rearrangement links TRBV20-1 to TRBJ1-1; D not certain. The DNA of the CDR3 is TGCAGTGCACTAGAGCTCCGTGGGACTGAAGCTTTCTTT. Translation: CSALELRGTEAFF.